Presented here are 18 T cell receptor beta chains from one specimen sequenced in a study of T cell repertoires in cytomegalovirus infection. Their antigens are not known. TCRdb itself ran the reads through MiXCR, one entry per CDR3 protein. The sample shows 60,000 to 75,000 distinct CDR3 sequences, approximately 30% of them seen only once. This specimen was CD8+ T cells from cultured PBMCs, taken from culture after CMV antigen stimulation. Every receptor here comes from a human donor in good health (CMV status not recorded). Some clones in this sample may be carry-over from other donors' samples.

This clonotype occurred many times. The V gene is TRBV10-3, the J gene TRBJ2-5; 8 nucleotides line up with TRBD1. Germline V gene sequence: CDR1 ENHRY, CDR2 SYGVKD. CDR3 length: 15 residues. V dropped 3 bases and J dropped 1; count of bases not matched to a gene: 4. Here the CDR3 reads CAISDGTGSQETQYF. CDR3 DNA: TGTGCCATCAGTGACGGGACAGGTAGCCAAGAGACCCAGTACTTC.

This clonotype occurred many times. The rearrangement joins TRBV7-2 to TRBJ2-7, with D maybe TRBD1 (6 bases). Germline CDR1 is SGHTA and CDR2 is FQGNSA. The V end was cut by 1 base, the J end by 0 bases, with 16 bases between. This CDR3 is 17 amino acids long. The CDR3 reads CASSLEPSGAVSYEQYF. The CDR3 DNA follows: TGTGCCAGCAGCTTAGAGCCCTCAGGGGCGGTCTCCTACGAGCAGTACTTC.

This chain connects TRBV15 to TRBJ2-6, with no clear D. Germline CDR1 LNHNV, CDR2 YYDKDF (reference sequence). V was clipped by 0 bases and J by 2 bases, with 2 bases between them. The CDR3 is 14 amino acids. CDR3 in amino acids: CATSREAGANVLTF. The DNA for the CDR3 is TGTGCCACCAGCAGAGAGGCTGGGGCCAACGTCCTGACTTTC.

The rearrangement uses TRBV5-1 and TRBJ1-2; D gene unclear. Germline assignment: CDR1 SGHRS and CDR2 YFSETQ. With 3 bases removed from V and 7 bases from J, the gap between germline ends came to 16 bases. This CDR3 spans 14 amino acids. The CDR3 here is CASSSLLTGGGYTF. The CDR3, as DNA: TGCGCCAGCAGCTCACTACTTACTGGCGGTGGCTACACCTTC. Combining the CDR3 with reference TRBV5-1 and TRBJ1-2 gives the whole variable domain KAGVTQTPRYLIKTRGQQVTLSCSPISGHRSVSWYQQTPGQGLQFLFEYFSETQRNKGNFPGRFSGRQFSNSRSEMNVSTLELGDSALYLCASSSLLTGGGYTFGSGTRLTVV.

This clonotype has a count of ten or more. The CDR3 bases are TGTGCCAGCAGCCCCCGAGGGGGGGACGCTAACTATGGCTACACCTTC. This gives the protein CASSPRGGDANYGYTF. The rearrangement links TRBV7-6 to TRBJ1-2; maybe TRBD1 (6 bases). This CDR3 contains 16 residues. The V gene's germline CDR1 is SGHVS and CDR2 FNYEAQ. V was pared by 5 bases and J by 0 bases, with 16 bases between.

This clonotype appeared many times. The chain couples TRBV6-4 to TRBJ1-2, with D unresolved. The CDR3 runs to 15 residues. Germline values: CDR1 MRHNA, CDR2 SNTAGT. The V end was cut by 5 bases, the J end by 4 bases, with 17 bases between. The CDR3 region has the DNA TGTGCCAGCAGTCACCGCGCACAGAAATTCTATGGCTACACCTTC. The encoded protein is CASSHRAQKFYGYTF.

This clonotype came up many times. The rearrangement joins TRBV7-9 to TRBJ2-1; D possibly matches TRBD1 or TRBD2 (5 bases each). The CDR3 covers 14 residues. Germline-derived CDR1 and CDR2 are SEHNR and FQNEAQ (reference sequence). V was clipped by 3 bases and J by 8 bases, with 14 bases between them. The CDR3 nucleotides read TGTGCCAGCAGCTTTGGGACGCCCTTTGATGAGCAGTTCTTC. Translating gives CASSFGTPFDEQFF.

The chain couples TRBV11-2 to TRBJ1-4; TRBD1 is a possible D gene (6 bases). The CDR3 extends over 15 amino acids. The V gene's germline CDR1 is SGHAT and CDR2 FQNNGV. The V and J ends lost 4 bases and 8 bases respectively, with 17 bases between them. CDR3 in amino acids: CASSSTGSPREKLFF. Here the CDR3 DNA reads TGTGCCAGCAGCTCTACAGGGAGCCCCAGGGAAAAACTGTTTTTT.

The genes are TRBV12-3 or TRBV12-4 and TRBJ2-2, with 7 bases matching TRBD1. This CDR3 spans 14 amino acids. Trimming at V came to 7 bases and at J to 1 base, leaving 3 bases not matched to a gene. The CDR3 bases are TGTGCCAGCACCGACAGGGTGAACACCGGGGAGCTGTTTTTT. Encoded protein: CASTDRVNTGELFF.

Points on this clonotype: This clone may be a read error of a much larger clone one base away. The V gene is TRBV7-8, the J gene TRBJ2-5, with 12 nucleotides matching TRBD2. The CDR3 has 16 residues. Looked up from germline, CDR1 is SGHVS and CDR2 is FQNEAQ. CDR3 residues: CAGSLSWGLAGETQYF. The CDR3 DNA reads TGTGCCGGCAGCTTAAGTTGGGGACTAGCGGGAGAGACCCAGTACTTC.

This clonotype was counted at least ten times. In DNA form, the CDR3 reads TGTGCCAGCCATCCGGGCCTCGGGAACACTGAAGCTTTCTTT. The encoded protein is CASHPGLGNTEAFF. The chain couples TRBV28 to TRBJ1-1; D is ambiguous. The CDR3 has 14 residues. Germline assignment: CDR1 MDHEN and CDR2 SYDVKM. Trimming stripped 8 bases from V and 1 base from J, with 14 bases between.

Points on this clonotype: This may stem from a read error, because a much larger clone lies one nucleotide away. The chain recombines TRBV5-1 with TRBJ1-1, with D unclear. The CDR3 sequence is 16 residues long. CDR1 is SGHRS, CDR2 YFSETQ, per germline. As DNA, the CDR3 is TGCGCCAGCAGCTTGAGTGGCAATCCGTGGAGGGCTGAAGCTTCCTTT. Its protein is CASSLSGNPWRAEASF.

The chain carries TRBV4-2 and TRBJ1-5; D not resolved. V dropped 0 bases and J dropped 1 base, with 10 bases sitting between them. Germline lookup yields CDR1 LGHNA and CDR2 YNFKEQ. This CDR3 spans 16 amino acids. In DNA, the CDR3 is TGTGCCAGCAGCCAAGATACCAGTTACAGCAATCAGCCCCAGCATTTT. Translated: CASSQDTSYSNQPQHF.

This sequence joins TRBV27 and TRBJ2-5; 10 bases fit TRBD2. Germline values: CDR1 MNHEY, CDR2 SMNVEV (reference sequence). This CDR3 is built from 14 residues. V lost 2 bases, J lost 5 bases, and 2 bases stayed unmatched. CDR3 residues: CASSLAGLAETQYF. Here the CDR3 DNA reads TGTGCCAGCAGTTTAGCGGGACTAGCGGAGACCCAGTACTTC.

The chain uses TRBV15 and TRBJ2-5, with D perhaps TRBD1 (5 bases). The CDR3 covers 14 residues. From germline, CDR1 is LNHNV and CDR2 YYDKDF (reference sequence). Trimming removed 0 bases at V and 3 bases at J, with 8 bases between. CDR3 residues: CATSRDQGEETQYF. CDR3 DNA sequence: TGTGCCACCAGCAGAGATCAAGGGGAAGAGACCCAGTACTTC. The full variable domain, rest sourced from reference TRBV15 and TRBJ2-5, is DAMVIQNPRYQVTQFGKPVTLSCSQTLNHNVMYWYQQKSSQAPKLLFHYYDKDFNNEADTPDNFQSRRPNTSFCFLDIRSPGLGDTAMYLCATSRDQGEETQYFGPGTRLLVL.

This clonotype turned up a few times. This chain uses TRBV12-3 or TRBV12-4 with TRBJ1-5; 11 bases agree with TRBD1. There are 16 residues in the CDR3. J gave up 4 bases and V 6 bases, and 8 bases lay outside the gene matches. The CDR3 nucleotides are TGTGCCAGCAGCCCGCGGACAGGGGGCGGGAATCAGCCCCAGCATTTT. This sequence encodes CASSPRTGGGNQPQHF.

The chain couples TRBV7-4 to TRBJ2-2, with D unclear. The germline V gene has CDR1 SGHVT and CDR2 SQSDAQ. The CDR3 length is 13 residues. Deletions cut 4 bases from V and 3 bases from J, with 6 bases between. DNA of the CDR3: TGTGCCAGCAGCTCCCCATACACCGGGGAGCTGTTTTTT. It encodes CASSSPYTGELFF.

The chain is built from TRBV24-1 and TRBJ2-1; no clear D. Germline CDR1 is KGHDR and CDR2 is SFDVKD. This CDR3 contains 12 residues. V was clipped by 3 bases and J by 7 bases, with 6 bases between them. CDR3 bases: TGTGCCACCAGTGATATGGGGAATGAGCAGTTCTTC. Amino acid sequence: CATSDMGNEQFF.